The T cell receptor (beta chain) under discussion was sequenced for a study of CD8 T cells in ankylosing spondylitis. There are a few counts of this clonotype. Germline V gives CDR1 SGHVS, CDR2 FQNEAQ. Trimming at V came to 6 bases and at J to 5 bases, leaving 4 bases not matched to a gene. The length of the CDR3 is 15 residues. Scientists made TCR beta libraries using quantitative 5'-RACE with molecular barcodes. TCRdb redid the calling of the 5' RACE reads with MiXCR, one entry per CDR3 protein. The sample consists of around 330,000 distinct CDR3 sequences, around 10% of them appearing once. This sequence was found in a female donor with ankylosing spondylitis or in good health (not recorded which). The sample comprised blood, either unsorted or a sorted T cell fraction (not recorded which). J is TRBJ2-3 and V is TRBV7-8; 14 positions match TRBD2. The CDR3 DNA reads TGTGCCAGCAGTTCCGGGACTAGCGGGGGAGATACGCAGTATTTT. This encodes CASSSGTSGGDTQYF.